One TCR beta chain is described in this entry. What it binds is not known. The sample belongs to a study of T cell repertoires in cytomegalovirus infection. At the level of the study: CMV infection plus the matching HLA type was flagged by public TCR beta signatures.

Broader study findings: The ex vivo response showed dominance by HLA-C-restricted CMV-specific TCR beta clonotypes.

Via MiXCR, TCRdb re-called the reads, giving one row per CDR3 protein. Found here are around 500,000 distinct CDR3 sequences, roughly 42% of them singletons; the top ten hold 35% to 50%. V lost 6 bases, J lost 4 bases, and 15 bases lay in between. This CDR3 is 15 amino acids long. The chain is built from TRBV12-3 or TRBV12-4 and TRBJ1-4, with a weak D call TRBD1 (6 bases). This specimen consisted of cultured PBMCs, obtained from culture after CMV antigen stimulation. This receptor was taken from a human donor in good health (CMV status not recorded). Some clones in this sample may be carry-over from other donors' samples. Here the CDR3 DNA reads TGTGCCAGCAGGGGGCAAGGGGGTAGTAATGAAAAACTGTTTTTT. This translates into CASRGQGGSNEKLFF.